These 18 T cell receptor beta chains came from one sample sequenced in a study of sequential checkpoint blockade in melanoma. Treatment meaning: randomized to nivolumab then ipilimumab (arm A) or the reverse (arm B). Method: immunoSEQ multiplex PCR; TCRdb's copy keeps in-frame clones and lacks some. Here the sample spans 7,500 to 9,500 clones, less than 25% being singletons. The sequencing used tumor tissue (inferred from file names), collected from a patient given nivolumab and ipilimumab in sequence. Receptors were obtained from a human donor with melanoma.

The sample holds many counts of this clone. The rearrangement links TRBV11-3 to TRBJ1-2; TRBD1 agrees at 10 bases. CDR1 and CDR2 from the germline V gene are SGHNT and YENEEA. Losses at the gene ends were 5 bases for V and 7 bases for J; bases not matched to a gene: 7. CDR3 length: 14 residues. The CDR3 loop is CASSDGTGVIGYTF. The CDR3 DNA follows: TGTGCCAGCAGCGATGGGACAGGGGTAATTGGCTACACCTTC.

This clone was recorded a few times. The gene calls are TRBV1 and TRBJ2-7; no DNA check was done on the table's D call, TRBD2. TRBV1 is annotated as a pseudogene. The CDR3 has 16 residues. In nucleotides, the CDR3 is TGCGCCAGCAGCCCGGAACCGGGACTAGCGGGCCACGAGCAGTACTTC. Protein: CASSPEPGLAGHEQYF.

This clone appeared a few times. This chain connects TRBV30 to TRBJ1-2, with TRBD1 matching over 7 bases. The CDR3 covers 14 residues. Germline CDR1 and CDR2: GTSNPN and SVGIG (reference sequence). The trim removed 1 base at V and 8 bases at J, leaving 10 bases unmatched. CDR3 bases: TGTGCCTGGAGTGCCGGAGACAGGGTGGGAGGCTACACCTTC. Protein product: CAWSAGDRVGGYTF.

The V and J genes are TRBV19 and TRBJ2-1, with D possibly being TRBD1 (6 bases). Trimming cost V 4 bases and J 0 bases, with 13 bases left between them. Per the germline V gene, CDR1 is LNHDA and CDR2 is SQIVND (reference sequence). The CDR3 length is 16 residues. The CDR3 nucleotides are TGTGCCAGTAGTACCACAGGGTACAGCTCCTACAATGAGCAGTTCTTC. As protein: CASSTTGYSSYNEQFF.

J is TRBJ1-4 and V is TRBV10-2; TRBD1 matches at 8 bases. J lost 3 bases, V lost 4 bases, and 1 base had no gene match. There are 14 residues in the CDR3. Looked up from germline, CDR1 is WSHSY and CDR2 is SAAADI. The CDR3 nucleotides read TGCGCCAGCAGTGGACAGGGGCCTAATGAAAAACTGTTTTTT. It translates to CASSGQGPNEKLFF.

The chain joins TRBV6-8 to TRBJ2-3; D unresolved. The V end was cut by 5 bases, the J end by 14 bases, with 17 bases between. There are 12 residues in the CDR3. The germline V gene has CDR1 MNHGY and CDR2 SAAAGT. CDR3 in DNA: TGTGCCAGCAGTAAGGGATCCCTTGAACTGTATTTT. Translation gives CASSKGSLELYF.

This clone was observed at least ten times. CDR3 bases: TGTGCCAGCAGCTTAGTCGGGCAGGGTTCGAATACGCAGTATTTT. This codes for CASSLVGQGSNTQYF. The chain employs TRBV11-3 and TRBJ2-3; the D gene is possibly TRBD1 (5 bases). Germline assignment: CDR1 SGHNT and CDR2 YENEEA. Trimming pared 1 base from V and 7 bases from J, leaving 15 bases between. The CDR3 sequence is 15 residues long.

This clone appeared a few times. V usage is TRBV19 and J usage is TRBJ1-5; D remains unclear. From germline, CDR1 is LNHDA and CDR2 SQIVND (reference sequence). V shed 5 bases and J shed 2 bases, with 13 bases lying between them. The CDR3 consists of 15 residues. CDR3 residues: CASSPADTGNQPQHF. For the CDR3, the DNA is TGTGCCAGTAGTCCCGCCGACACGGGCAATCAGCCCCAGCATTTT.

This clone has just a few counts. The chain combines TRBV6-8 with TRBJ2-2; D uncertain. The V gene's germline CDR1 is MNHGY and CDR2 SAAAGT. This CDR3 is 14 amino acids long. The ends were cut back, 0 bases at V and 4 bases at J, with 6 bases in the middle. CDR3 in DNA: TGTGCCAGCAGTTACTCGGTCGGCACCGGGGAGCTGTTTTTT. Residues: CASSYSVGTGELFF.

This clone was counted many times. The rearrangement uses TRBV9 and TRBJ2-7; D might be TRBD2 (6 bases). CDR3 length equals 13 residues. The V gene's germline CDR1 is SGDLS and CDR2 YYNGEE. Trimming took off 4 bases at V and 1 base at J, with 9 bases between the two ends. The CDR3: CASSSGGSYEQYF. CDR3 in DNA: TGTGCCAGCAGCTCCGGAGGGTCCTACGAGCAGTACTTC.

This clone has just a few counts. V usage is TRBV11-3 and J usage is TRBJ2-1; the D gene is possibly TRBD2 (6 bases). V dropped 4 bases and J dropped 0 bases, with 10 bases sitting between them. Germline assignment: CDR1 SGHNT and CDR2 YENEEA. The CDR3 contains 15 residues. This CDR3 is CASSSWRDSYNEQFF. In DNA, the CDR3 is TGTGCCAGCAGCTCCTGGAGGGACTCCTACAATGAGCAGTTCTTC.

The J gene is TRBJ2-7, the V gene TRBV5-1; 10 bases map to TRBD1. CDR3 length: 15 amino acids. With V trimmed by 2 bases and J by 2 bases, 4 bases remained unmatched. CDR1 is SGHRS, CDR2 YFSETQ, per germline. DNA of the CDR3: TGCGCCAGCAGCTTAGGAGGGACAGGGGCCTACGAGCAGTACTTC. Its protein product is CASSLGGTGAYEQYF.

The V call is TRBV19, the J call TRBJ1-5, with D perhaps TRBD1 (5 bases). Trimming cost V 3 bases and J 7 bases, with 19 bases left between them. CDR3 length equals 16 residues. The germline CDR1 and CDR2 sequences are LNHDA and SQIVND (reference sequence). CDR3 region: CASSISGLTTVQPQHF. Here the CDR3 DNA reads TGTGCCAGTAGTATCTCAGGGTTAACGACTGTGCAGCCCCAGCATTTT.

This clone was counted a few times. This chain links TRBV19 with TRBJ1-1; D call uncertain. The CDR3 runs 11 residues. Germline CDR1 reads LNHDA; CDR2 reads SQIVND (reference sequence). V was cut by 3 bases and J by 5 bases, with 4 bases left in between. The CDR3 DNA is TGTGCCAGTAGTATGGTTACTGAAGCTTTCTTT. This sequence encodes CASSMVTEAFF.

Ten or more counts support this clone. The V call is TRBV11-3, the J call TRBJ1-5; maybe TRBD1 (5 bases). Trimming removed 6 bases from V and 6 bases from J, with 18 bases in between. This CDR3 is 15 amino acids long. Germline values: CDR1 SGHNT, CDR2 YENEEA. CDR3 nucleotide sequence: TGTGCCAGCAGGGGCTTCCTGGGGGATGCTCAGCCCCAGCATTTT. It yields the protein CASRGFLGDAQPQHF.

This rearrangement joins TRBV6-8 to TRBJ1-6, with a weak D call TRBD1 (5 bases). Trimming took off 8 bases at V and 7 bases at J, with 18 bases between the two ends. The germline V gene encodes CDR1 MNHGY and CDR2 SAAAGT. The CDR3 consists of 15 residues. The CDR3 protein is CASHQPRERNSPLHF. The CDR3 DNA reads TGTGCCAGCCACCAACCCAGGGAGAGGAATTCACCCCTCCACTTT.

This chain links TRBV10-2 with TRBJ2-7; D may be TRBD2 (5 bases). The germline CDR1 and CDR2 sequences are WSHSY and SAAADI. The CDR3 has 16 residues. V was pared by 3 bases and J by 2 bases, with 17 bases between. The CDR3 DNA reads TGCGCCAGCAGTGACCTGGGAGACTACCTTACCTACGAGCAGTACTTC. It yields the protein CASSDLGDYLTYEQYF.

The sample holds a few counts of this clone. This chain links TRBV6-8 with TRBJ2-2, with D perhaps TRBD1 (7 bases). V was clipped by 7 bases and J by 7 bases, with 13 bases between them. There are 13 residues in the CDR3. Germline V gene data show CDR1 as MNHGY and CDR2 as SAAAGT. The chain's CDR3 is CASKEGARGELFF. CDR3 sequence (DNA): TGTGCCAGCAAGGAGGGGGCCCGCGGGGAGCTGTTTTTT.